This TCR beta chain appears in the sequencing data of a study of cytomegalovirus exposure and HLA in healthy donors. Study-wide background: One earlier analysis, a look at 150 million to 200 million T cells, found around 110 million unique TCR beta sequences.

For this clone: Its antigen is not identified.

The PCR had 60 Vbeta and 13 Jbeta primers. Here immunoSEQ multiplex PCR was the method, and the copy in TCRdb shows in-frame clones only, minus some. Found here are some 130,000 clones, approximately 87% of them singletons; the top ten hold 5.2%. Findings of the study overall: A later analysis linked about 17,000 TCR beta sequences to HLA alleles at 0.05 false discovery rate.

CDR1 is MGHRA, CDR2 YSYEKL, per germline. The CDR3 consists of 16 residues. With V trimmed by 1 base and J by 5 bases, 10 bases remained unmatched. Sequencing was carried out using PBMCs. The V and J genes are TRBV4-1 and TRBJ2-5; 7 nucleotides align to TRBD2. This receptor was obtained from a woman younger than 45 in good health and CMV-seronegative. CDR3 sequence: CASSQGGRTSWETQYF. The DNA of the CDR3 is TGCGCCAGCAGCCAAGGAGGTCGGACTAGTTGGGAGACCCAGTACTTC.